The 2 T cell receptor beta chains reported below all come from one sample, sequenced in a study of T cell changes during pregnancy in multiple sclerosis. Sequencing was performed with immunoSEQ multiplex PCR; in TCRdb, only in-frame clones are kept and a portion is missing. Of fewer than 45,000 clones in the sample, roughly nine tenths were seen once. This material consisted of CD4+ T cells from peripheral blood mononuclear cells, taken after pregnancy. The receptors were gathered from a female donor in good health, enrolled as a control in a pregnancy study.

A few counts support this clone. This chain links TRBV19 with TRBJ1-4; D is ambiguous. Per germline, CDR1 LNHDA and CDR2 SQIVND (reference sequence). The CDR3 has 14 residues. V lost 3 bases and J 6 bases, leaving 11 bases between the germline ends. The CDR3 protein is CASSIGGGDEKLFF. The CDR3 DNA sequence: TGTGCCAGTAGTATTGGCGGAGGAGATGAAAAACTGTTTTTT.

The rearrangement joins TRBV6-5 to TRBJ1-2, with 7 bases matching TRBD1. This CDR3 comprises 13 residues. The V segment lost 6 bases and the J segment 4 bases; nucleotides outside the gene matches: 5. Germline-derived CDR1 and CDR2 are MNHEY and SVGAGI. CDR3 region: CASSKGQFYGYTF. The CDR3 region has the DNA TGTGCCAGCAGCAAGGGACAGTTCTATGGCTACACCTTC.